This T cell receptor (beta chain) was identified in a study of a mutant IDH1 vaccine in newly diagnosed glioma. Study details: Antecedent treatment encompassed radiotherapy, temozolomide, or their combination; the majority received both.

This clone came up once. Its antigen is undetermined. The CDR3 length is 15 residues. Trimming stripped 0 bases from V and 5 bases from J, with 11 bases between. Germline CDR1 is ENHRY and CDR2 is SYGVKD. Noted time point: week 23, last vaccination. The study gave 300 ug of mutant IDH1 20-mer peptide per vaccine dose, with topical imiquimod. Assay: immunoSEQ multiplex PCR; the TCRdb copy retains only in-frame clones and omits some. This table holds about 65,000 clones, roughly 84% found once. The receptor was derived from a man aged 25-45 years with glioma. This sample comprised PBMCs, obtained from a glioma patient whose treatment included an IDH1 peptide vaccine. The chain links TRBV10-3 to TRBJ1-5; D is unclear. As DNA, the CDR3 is TGTGCCATCAGTGAGTCTGGGGAGGGCTATCAGCCCCAGCATTTT. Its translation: CAISESGEGYQPQHF.